The 27 T cell receptor beta chains presented below share a single source sample, sequenced in a study of CD8 T cells in Susac syndrome. RNA, at roughly 0.45 to 1 ug, was reverse transcribed with random hexamers. TCRdb passed the immunoSEQ multiplex PCR reads through MiXCR, listing each CDR3 protein once. Of approximately 140,000 distinct CDR3 sequences listed, around 86% are singletons. Sequencing was done on a sample of CD8+ T cells from PBMCs. These receptors came from a human donor with multiple sclerosis.

CDR3 bases: TGTGCCTGGAGTTATGGGAACACTGAAGCTTTCTTT. This gives the protein CAWSYGNTEAFF. The chain combines TRBV30 with TRBJ1-1; D not resolved. V was cut by 2 bases and J by 1 base, with 5 bases left in between. The germline gives CDR1 GTSNPN, CDR2 SVGIG (reference sequence). This CDR3 is 12 amino acids long.

The chain carries TRBV30 and TRBJ2-1; 9 bases line up with TRBD1. V was clipped by 5 bases and J by 7 bases; unmatched bases: 15. The CDR3 totals 16 residues. The germline CDR1 and CDR2 sequences are GTSNPN and SVGIG (reference sequence). CDR3 sequence reads: CAWGSDRGWAGNEQFF. CDR3 DNA sequence: TGTGCCTGGGGATCGGACAGGGGATGGGCTGGAAATGAGCAGTTCTTC.

There are a few counts of this clonotype. This chain connects TRBV12-3 or TRBV12-4 to TRBJ1-2; D perhaps matches TRBD1 (6 bases). Trimming removed 5 bases at V and 3 bases at J, with 16 bases between. CDR3 length equals 15 residues. The CDR3 spells CASSPDTQGYYGYTF. The CDR3, as DNA: TGTGCCAGCAGTCCAGACACCCAGGGGTACTATGGCTACACCTTC.

The chain has TRBV12-3 or TRBV12-4 and TRBJ2-3; D is undetermined. Deletions cut 5 bases from V and 1 base from J, with 10 bases between. The CDR3 loop spans 14 amino acids. This CDR3 is CASSLHPGTDTQYF. CDR3 coding DNA: TGTGCCAGCAGTCTCCACCCCGGCACAGATACGCAGTATTTT.

The rearrangement joins TRBV30 to TRBJ1-1; D may be TRBD1 (6 bases). Per the germline V gene, CDR1 is GTSNPN and CDR2 is SVGIG (reference sequence). CDR3 length: 17 amino acids. V was shortened by 0 bases and J by 0 bases, with 17 bases between the two germline ends. CDR3 amino acids: CAWSVVGRGRLNTEAFF. The CDR3 nucleotides are TGTGCCTGGAGTGTAGTAGGCAGGGGTCGTCTGAACACTGAAGCTTTCTTT.

The chain couples TRBV11-2 to TRBJ2-1; 7 nucleotides match TRBD1. V shed 3 bases, J shed 2 bases, and the junction held 4 bases outside the gene matches. The CDR3 contains 15 residues. Germline CDR1 SGHAT, CDR2 FQNNGV. The CDR3 region is CASSFWDSTYNEQFF. The CDR3, as DNA: TGTGCCAGCAGCTTCTGGGACAGCACCTACAATGAGCAGTTCTTC.

V usage is TRBV6-5 and J usage is TRBJ1-6; TRBD1 aligns across 7 bases. This CDR3 is 15 amino acids long. The germline CDR1 and CDR2 sequences are MNHEY and SVGAGI. V lost 5 bases, J lost 3 bases, and 4 bases stayed unmatched. The DNA of the CDR3 is TGTGCCAGCAGTGGACAGGTGTTCTATAATTCACCCCTCCACTTT. Amino acid sequence: CASSGQVFYNSPLHF.

The chain has TRBV4-1 and TRBJ1-2, with TRBD1 as a possible D gene (6 bases). Germline CDR1 is MGHRA and CDR2 is YSYEKL. Trimming cost V 3 bases and J 5 bases, with 16 bases left between them. This CDR3 is 15 amino acids long. The CDR3 here is CASSQTLTGPYGYTF. CDR3 DNA: TGCGCCAGCAGCCAGACCTTGACAGGACCGTATGGCTACACCTTC.

This clonotype was seen a single time. In DNA, the CDR3 is TGCAGTGCTAGAGATGGAGCCAAGAACACTGAAGCTTTCTTT. This translates into CSARDGAKNTEAFF. This sequence joins TRBV20-1 and TRBJ1-1, with D hard to call. Germline V gene sequence: CDR1 DFQATT, CDR2 SNEGSKA (reference sequence). There are 14 residues in the CDR3. V dropped 0 bases and J dropped 1 base, with 9 bases sitting between them.

This sequence joins TRBV19 and TRBJ1-1; tentatively, D is TRBD1 (5 bases). Germline V gives CDR1 LNHDA, CDR2 SQIVND (reference sequence). Trimming cost V 1 base and J 1 base, with 10 bases left between them. The CDR3 extends over 15 amino acids. The CDR3 spells CASSIGMGTNTEAFF. The CDR3, as DNA: TGTGCCAGTAGTATAGGGATGGGGACGAACACTGAAGCTTTCTTT.

The chain has TRBV2 and TRBJ2-1; D perhaps matches TRBD1 (7 bases). V was trimmed by 7 bases and J by 8 bases, leaving 18 bases between them. Germline values: CDR1 SNHLY, CDR2 FYNNEI. The CDR3 spans 14 residues. CDR3: CASIGETGRYEQFF. Here the CDR3 DNA reads TGTGCCAGCATAGGGGAGACAGGGAGGTATGAGCAGTTCTTC.

The CDR3 sequence is CASSGDSVGYEQFF. The CDR3 DNA sequence: TGTGCCAGCAGCGGGGACAGCGTGGGCTATGAGCAGTTCTTC. The chain recombines TRBV9 with TRBJ2-1; 7 nucleotides line up with TRBD1. The CDR3 runs to 14 residues. The trim removed 3 bases at V and 8 bases at J, leaving 8 bases unmatched. Germline CDR1 SGDLS, CDR2 YYNGEE. Full variable domain (missing parts from reference TRBV9 and TRBJ2-1): DSGVTQTPKHLITATGQRVTLRCSPRSGDLSVYWYQQSLDQGLQFLIQYYNGEERAKGNILERFSAQQFPDLHSELNLSSLELGDSALYFCASSGDSVGYEQFFGPGTRLTVL.

The chain recombines TRBV28 with TRBJ2-7, with D perhaps being TRBD1 or TRBD2 (5 bases each). CDR3 length: 16 amino acids. CDR1 and CDR2 (germline): MDHEN, SYDVKM. Trimming removed 4 bases from V and 2 bases from J, with 18 bases in between. The CDR3: CASSSLPRDDPYEQYF. For the CDR3, the DNA is TGTGCCAGCAGTTCACTCCCCAGGGACGATCCCTACGAGCAGTACTTC. The whole variable domain, filled in from reference TRBV28 and TRBJ2-7, reads DVKVTQSSRYLVKRTGEKVFLECVQDMDHENMFWYRQDPGLGLRLIYFSYDVKMKEKGDIPEGYSVSREKKERFSLILESASTNQTSMYLCASSSLPRDDPYEQYFGPGTRLTVT.

The table lists this clonotype with a count of one. This chain uses TRBV5-6 with TRBJ1-1; a possible D gene is TRBD1 (5 bases). Germline V CDR1 and CDR2: SGHDT, YYEEEE. Trimming shortened V by 0 bases and J by 0 bases, and 9 bases separated the two germline ends. This CDR3 is built from 15 residues. CDR3 sequence: CASSLDLGVNTEAFF. The CDR3 nucleotides read TGTGCCAGCAGCTTGGATTTAGGGGTGAACACTGAAGCTTTCTTT.

The rearrangement uses TRBV7-8 and TRBJ2-3; tentatively, D is TRBD1 (5 bases). CDR3 size: 15 residues. V was cut by 2 bases and J by 2 bases, with 11 bases left in between. Germline CDR1 reads SGHVS; CDR2 reads FQNEAQ. CDR3 nucleotides: TGTGCCAGCAGCTTACTAGGGGTTTCCACAGATACGCAGTATTTT. It codes for CASSLLGVSTDTQYF.

This chain uses TRBV20-1 with TRBJ1-5, with no clear D. The germline V gene encodes CDR1 DFQATT and CDR2 SNEGSKA (reference sequence). The CDR3 covers 16 residues. V dropped 1 base and J dropped 1 base, with 14 bases sitting between them. CDR3: CSARALRRISNQPQHF. CDR3 in DNA: TGCAGTGCTAGAGCCCTGCGCCGGATCAGCAATCAGCCCCAGCATTTT.

The chain carries TRBV4-1 and TRBJ2-1, with a weak D call TRBD2 (6 bases). Germline V gene lookup returns CDR1 MGHRA and CDR2 YSYEKL. CDR3 size: 16 residues. Trimming removed 4 bases from V and 8 bases from J, with 21 bases in between. CDR3 nucleotide sequence: TGCGCCAGCAGCCCGTTCCTAGCGTCCCCTGGGTATGAGCAGTTCTTC. Amino acid sequence: CASSPFLASPGYEQFF.

The sample holds one count of this clonotype. The J gene is TRBJ2-7, the V gene TRBV2; D might be TRBD2 (6 bases). The ends were cut back, 8 bases at V and 6 bases at J, with 14 bases in the middle. The CDR3 covers 12 residues. CDR1 is SNHLY, CDR2 FYNNEI, per germline. This CDR3 is CASGGFSSEQYF. For the CDR3, the DNA is TGTGCCAGCGGGGGGTTCTCTAGCGAGCAGTACTTC.

This chain connects TRBV13 to TRBJ2-1; D gene ambiguous. This CDR3 has 13 amino acids. Trimming removed 5 bases at V and 3 bases at J, with 8 bases between. Germline CDR1 and CDR2: PRHDT and FYEKMQ (reference sequence). The CDR3 bases are TGTGCCAGCAGCCCAAACTACTACAATGAGCAGTTCTTC. It yields the protein CASSPNYYNEQFF.

The chain joins TRBV9 to TRBJ1-2; D might be TRBD1 (6 bases). With 2 bases removed from V and 4 bases from J, the gap between germline ends came to 12 bases. Germline CDR1 is SGDLS and CDR2 is YYNGEE. The CDR3 runs to 14 residues. CDR3: CASSVGGHGYGYTF. In DNA, the CDR3 is TGTGCCAGCAGCGTCGGGGGGCACGGCTATGGCTACACCTTC. The full variable domain, in which reference TRBV9 and TRBJ1-2 provide the parts outside the CDR3, is DSGVTQTPKHLITATGQRVTLRCSPRSGDLSVYWYQQSLDQGLQFLIQYYNGEERAKGNILERFSAQQFPDLHSELNLSSLELGDSALYFCASSVGGHGYGYTFGSGTRLTVV.

The V and J genes are TRBV29-1 and TRBJ2-1; D ambiguous. V lost 5 bases and J 5 bases, leaving 16 bases between the germline ends. The germline V gene encodes CDR1 SQVTM and CDR2 ANQGSEA. The CDR3 covers 14 residues. CDR3 residues: CSVWSWGKNNEQFF. The CDR3 nucleotides are TGCAGCGTTTGGTCGTGGGGAAAAAACAATGAGCAGTTCTTC.

The J gene is TRBJ1-1, the V gene TRBV19, with 10 bases aligning to TRBD1. The CDR3 sequence is 21 residues long. CDR1 is LNHDA and CDR2 is SQIVND in the germline V gene (reference sequence). The trim removed 6 bases at V and 5 bases at J, leaving 27 bases unmatched. CDR3: CASSRPLFPTGGVMRFTEAFF. In DNA form, the CDR3 reads TGTGCCAGTAGCCGACCTCTTTTCCCGACAGGGGGCGTGATGCGATTTACTGAAGCTTTCTTT.

The rearrangement joins TRBV25-1 to TRBJ2-7, with 9 bases that match TRBD2. This CDR3 contains 13 residues. V shed 8 bases, J shed 3 bases, and the junction held 5 bases outside the gene matches. Germline V gene lookup returns CDR1 MGHDK and CDR2 SYGVNS. The CDR3 region has the DNA TGTGCCAGCGTCCCTAGCGGGGTCTACGAGCAGTACTTC. It translates to CASVPSGVYEQYF.

The chain uses TRBV20-1 and TRBJ2-7; 8 bases map to TRBD2. The CDR3 loop spans 15 amino acids. With V trimmed by 0 bases and J by 0 bases, 4 bases remained unmatched. The germline V gene encodes CDR1 DFQATT and CDR2 SNEGSKA (reference sequence). CDR3 sequence: CSARDLGLASYEQYF. The CDR3 region has the DNA TGCAGTGCTAGAGATCTTGGACTAGCCTCCTACGAGCAGTACTTC.

The chain is built from TRBV20-1 and TRBJ2-1; 7 bases agree with TRBD2. This CDR3 region has 14 residues. CDR1 DFQATT and CDR2 SNEGSKA come from the germline V gene (reference sequence). Losses at the gene ends were 0 bases for V and 6 bases for J; bases not matched to a gene: 5. CDR3: CSAREAAGCNEQFF. The DNA for the CDR3 is TGCAGTGCTAGAGAGGCAGCGGGATGCAATGAGCAGTTCTTC.

This sequence joins TRBV5-1 and TRBJ1-1; possible D gene TRBD1, 5 bases. The CDR3 runs to 14 residues. Trimming left V 5 bases short and J 0 bases short, with 11 bases between. From germline, CDR1 is SGHRS and CDR2 YFSETQ. For the CDR3, the DNA is TGCGCCAGCAGGACTGACAGCATGAACACTGAAGCTTTCTTT. Protein sequence: CASRTDSMNTEAFF.

The table lists this clonotype with a few counts. The chain employs TRBV6-2 or TRBV6-3 and TRBJ1-5; D is unresolved. The germline V gene encodes CDR1 MNHEY and CDR2 SVGEGT. The CDR3 is 14 residues long. Trimming pared 5 bases from V and 10 bases from J, leaving 18 bases between. The CDR3 DNA sequence: TGTGCCAGCAGTCCAGCCGAGGAATTGGGTCCCCAGCATTTT. Residues: CASSPAEELGPQHF.